Following are 28 T cell receptor beta chains from one sample sequenced in a study of identical twins. One entry per CDR3 protein results from TCRdb running MiXCR on the 5' RACE reads. The table has around 470,000 distinct CDR3 sequences, 12% to 15% seen once. These data were likewise used in another study, on yellow fever vaccine responses in identical twins.

Sequencing used CD4+ T cells sorted from blood. The receptor source for this set is a woman between 18 and 29 years old in good health.

This clonotype was counted only a few times. The gene calls are TRBV7-9 and TRBJ1-1, with D possibly TRBD1 on 5 matching bases. CDR1 and CDR2 from the germline V gene are SEHNR and FQNEAQ (reference sequence). The CDR3 covers 14 residues. Trimming cost V 4 bases and J 4 bases, with 13 bases left between them. CDR3 amino acids: CASSSSLTATEAFF. In DNA, the CDR3 is TGTGCCAGCAGCTCCTCACTGACAGCCACTGAAGCTTTCTTT.

The chain joins TRBV3-1 to TRBJ1-2, with D possibly being TRBD1 (6 bases). Trimming cost V 1 base and J 9 bases, with 9 bases left between them. Germline-derived CDR1 and CDR2 are LGHDT and YNNKEL (reference sequence). The CDR3 extends over 12 amino acids. The CDR3 DNA sequence: TGTGCCAGCAGCCAAGTGGACAGACGCTACACCTTC. It specifies CASSQVDRRYTF.

V is TRBV4-1 and J is TRBJ2-7; 10 bases are shared with TRBD1. Germline trimming cut 3 bases from V and 1 base from J; bases unmatched to any gene: 6. The CDR3 length is 16 residues. Germline loops: CDR1 MGHRA, CDR2 YSYEKL. CDR3 in amino acids: CASSQHRDRGSYEQYF. The CDR3 coding sequence is TGCGCCAGCAGCCAGCACCGGGACAGGGGATCCTACGAGCAGTACTTC.

This clonotype was seen many times. The chain uses TRBV5-1 and TRBJ1-1; D might be TRBD1 (6 bases). The CDR3 runs to 16 residues. Trimming left V 3 bases short and J 1 base short, with 16 bases between. Germline V CDR1 and CDR2: SGHRS, YFSETQ. CDR3 bases: TGCGCCAGCAGCTCGAACCCTACAGGGCGGAACACTGAAGCTTTCTTT. The encoded protein is CASSSNPTGRNTEAFF.

The gene calls are TRBV11-1 and TRBJ2-5; TRBD2 agrees at 12 bases. V lost 5 bases and J lost 5; bases outside the gene matches: 18. Germline loops: CDR1 SGHAT, CDR2 FQDESV (reference sequence). This CDR3 has 19 amino acids. CDR3 sequence reads: CASSGSSRASGRAQETQYF. The CDR3 coding sequence is TGTGCCAGCAGCGGAAGCTCCCGGGCTAGCGGGAGGGCCCAGGAGACCCAGTACTTC.

The genes are TRBV6-5 and TRBJ2-7; D unresolved. V was cut by 0 bases and J by 6 bases, with 9 bases left in between. CDR3 length: 13 residues. Germline V CDR1 and CDR2: MNHEY, SVGAGI. The CDR3, as DNA: TGTGCCAGCAGTTACTCGATATTAGCCGAGCAGTACTTC. Translating gives CASSYSILAEQYF.

This rearrangement joins TRBV10-1 to TRBJ2-3, with no clear D. V was shortened by 0 bases and J by 4 bases, with 8 bases between the two germline ends. This CDR3 is 14 amino acids long. Looked up from germline, CDR1 is WNHNN and CDR2 is SYGVQD (reference sequence). The CDR3 bases are TGCGCCAGCAGTGAGTCGACGGGCGCAGATACGCAGTATTTT. Translated: CASSESTGADTQYF.

Only a few counts were recorded for this clonotype. The J gene is TRBJ2-3, the V gene TRBV12-3 or TRBV12-4; TRBD2 matches 9 bases. The ends lost 3 bases at V and 3 bases at J; junction bases unmatched: 4. The CDR3 length is 15 residues. The CDR3 region has the DNA TGTGCCAGCAGTTTTGGGAGCGGGAGGACAGATACGCAGTATTTT. Protein: CASSFGSGRTDTQYF.

This clonotype has more than one count but fewer than ten. The chain combines TRBV7-9 with TRBJ2-7, with TRBD1 as a possible D gene (5 bases). CDR1 and CDR2 from the germline V gene are SEHNR and FQNEAQ (reference sequence). V was trimmed by 0 bases and J by 1 base, leaving 7 bases between them. The CDR3 covers 14 residues. The CDR3 protein is CASSLAQVSYEQYF. In nucleotides, the CDR3 is TGTGCCAGCAGCTTAGCACAGGTATCCTACGAGCAGTACTTC.

The chain combines TRBV4-1 with TRBJ2-7; unclear D gene. Germline V CDR1 and CDR2: MGHRA, YSYEKL. The CDR3 sequence is 14 residues long. V was cut by 5 bases and J by 0 bases, with 11 bases left in between. The CDR3 nucleotides read TGCGCCAGCAGCACTCGGCAGATCTCCTACGAGCAGTACTTC. It specifies CASSTRQISYEQYF.

This clonotype has only a few counts. The chain employs TRBV7-2 and TRBJ2-1; 10 bases line up with TRBD2. The CDR3 has 19 amino acids. The germline V gene encodes CDR1 SGHTA and CDR2 FQGNSA. After removal of 0 bases from V and 8 bases from J, the junction contained 16 bases not matched to a gene. The CDR3 loop reads CASSLAGTSVIRQEYEQFF. As DNA, the CDR3 is TGTGCCAGCAGCTTAGCGGGGACTAGCGTTATACGACAGGAGTATGAGCAGTTCTTC.

This clonotype was picked up a small number of times. The chain joins TRBV27 to TRBJ1-2; D remains unclear. In germline, CDR1 is MNHEY, CDR2 SMNVEV (reference sequence). V lost 7 bases to trimming and J lost 4 bases, with 13 bases between them. The CDR3 loop spans 13 amino acids. The CDR3 reads CASTPGKGYGYTF. The CDR3 bases are TGTGCCAGCACTCCGGGAAAGGGCTATGGCTACACCTTC.

In its sample, this clonotype was seen a few times. The chain employs TRBV11-2 and TRBJ2-1, with D perhaps TRBD2 (6 bases). The CDR3 runs to 17 residues. Germline CDR1 reads SGHAT; CDR2 reads FQNNGV. V lost 0 bases and J lost 3, with 15 bases in between. The CDR3 protein is CASSLDLYGSYYNEQFF. DNA for the CDR3: TGTGCCAGCAGCTTAGATTTGTACGGGAGCTACTACAATGAGCAGTTCTTC.

This clonotype was seen ten or more times. CDR3 sequence: CASSLGGAGTNQPQHF. In DNA form, the CDR3 reads TGTGCCAGCAGCTTAGGAGGGGCAGGGACGAATCAGCCCCAGCATTTT. The chain is built from TRBV7-2 and TRBJ1-5, with D possibly matching TRBD1 (5 bases). Per germline, CDR1 SGHTA and CDR2 FQGNSA. The CDR3 spans 16 residues. V dropped 1 base and J dropped 4 bases, with 14 bases sitting between them.

The chain recombines TRBV20-1 with TRBJ2-7, with 11 positions matching TRBD2. The CDR3 contains 14 residues. Trimming cost V 5 bases and J 2 bases; bases outside gene matches: 5. Per the germline V gene, CDR1 is DFQATT and CDR2 is SNEGSKA (reference sequence). The CDR3, as DNA: TGCAGTGCTCCGATAGCGGGGGGGCCCTACGAGCAGTACTTC. This codes for CSAPIAGGPYEQYF.

The chain uses TRBV6-1 and TRBJ1-6, with 9 positions matching TRBD1. The CDR3 has 15 amino acids. Germline lookup yields CDR1 MNHNS and CDR2 SASEGT. Trimming cost V 6 bases and J 7 bases; bases outside gene matches: 7. The chain's CDR3 is CASRRGQGGNSPLHF. The CDR3 DNA follows: TGTGCCAGCAGGAGGGGACAGGGTGGGAATTCACCCCTCCACTTT.

This clonotype was recorded at least ten times. The rearrangement uses TRBV20-1 and TRBJ2-4; D remains ambiguous. The CDR3 is 14 residues long. Trimming cost V 0 bases and J 0 bases, with 6 bases left between them. The germline CDR1 and CDR2 sequences are DFQATT and SNEGSKA (reference sequence). CDR3: CSARDYLAKNIQYF. CDR3 bases: TGCAGTGCTAGAGATTACCTAGCCAAAAACATTCAGTACTTC.

This clonotype turned up a few times. This rearrangement joins TRBV20-1 to TRBJ1-2, with 8 bases matching TRBD1. The V and J ends lost 3 bases and 4 bases, in that order; junction bases with no gene match: 7. Germline values: CDR1 DFQATT, CDR2 SNEGSKA (reference sequence). There are 14 residues in the CDR3. CDR3 residues: CSASDRGISYGYTF. CDR3 sequence (DNA): TGCAGTGCTAGTGACAGGGGAATCAGCTATGGCTACACCTTC.

This chain connects TRBV7-9 to TRBJ2-2; 14 bases map to TRBD2. This CDR3 spans 16 amino acids. Trimming cost V 3 bases and J 3 bases; bases outside gene matches: 0. CDR1 is SEHNR, CDR2 FQNEAQ, per germline (reference sequence). This CDR3 reads CASSLGLAGDTGELFF. In nucleotides, the CDR3 is TGTGCCAGCAGCTTGGGACTAGCGGGGGACACCGGGGAGCTGTTTTTT.

The sample holds a few counts of this clonotype. CDR3 sequence (DNA): TGTGCCAGCAGTTCGGACTCTAGCACAGATACGCAGTATTTT. Amino acid sequence: CASSSDSSTDTQYF. V is TRBV27 and J is TRBJ2-3, with D tentatively TRBD2 (5 bases). This CDR3 contains 14 residues. The germline CDR1 and CDR2 sequences are MNHEY and SMNVEV (reference sequence). The germline V and J ends were trimmed by 4 bases and 0 bases, with 8 bases remaining between them.

This rearrangement joins TRBV7-9 to TRBJ2-3; D gene uncertain. The germline CDR1 and CDR2 sequences are SEHNR and FQNEAQ (reference sequence). The V gene lost 6 bases and the J gene lost 4 bases, with 11 bases spanning the gap. The CDR3 loop spans 13 amino acids. CDR3 region: CASRRAVSDTQYF. CDR3 nucleotides: TGTGCCAGCAGAAGGGCCGTGTCAGATACGCAGTATTTT. Using reference TRBV7-9 and TRBJ2-3 for the parts outside the CDR3, the full variable domain is DTGVSQNPRHKITKRGQNVTFRCDPISEHNRLYWYRQTLGQGPEFLTYFQNEAQLEKSRLLSDRFSAERPKGSFSTLEIQRTEQGDSAMYLCASRRAVSDTQYFGPGTRLTVL.

This clonotype was counted between two and nine times. The chain employs TRBV12-3 or TRBV12-4 and TRBJ2-5; perhaps D is TRBD1 or TRBD2 (5 bases each). V was shortened by 2 bases and J by 9 bases, with 13 bases between the two germline ends. CDR3 length equals 13 residues. This CDR3 reads CASSLRGDVAQYF. Written as DNA, the CDR3 is TGTGCCAGCAGTTTACGAGGGGACGTCGCCCAGTACTTC.

The sample holds a few counts of this clonotype. The J gene is TRBJ1-1, the V gene TRBV12-5; 7 bases match TRBD1. Germline lookup yields CDR1 LGHNT and CDR2 FRNRAP. The junction had 7 bases not matched to a gene; V was cut back by 6 bases and J by 6 bases. There are 13 residues in the CDR3. CDR3 protein: CASGVQGQAEAFF. The CDR3 DNA follows: TGTGCTAGTGGGGTACAGGGGCAGGCTGAAGCTTTCTTT.

The chain couples TRBV2 to TRBJ2-1; the D is unclear. The germline V and J ends were trimmed by 0 bases and 6 bases, with 9 bases remaining between them. CDR3 length: 14 residues. The germline CDR1 and CDR2 sequences are SNHLY and FYNNEI. Written as DNA, the CDR3 is TGTGCCAGCAGTGAAGCGCTCCAAGGCAATGAGCAGTTCTTC. Its translation: CASSEALQGNEQFF.

This clonotype has only a few counts. This chain's CDR3 is CASSSSSGRVYNEQFF. For the CDR3, the DNA is TGTGCCAGCAGCTCTTCTAGCGGGAGGGTCTACAATGAGCAGTTCTTC. V is TRBV7-2 and J is TRBJ2-1; TRBD2 agrees at 12 bases. The CDR3 has 16 residues. CDR1 SGHTA and CDR2 FQGNSA come from the germline V gene. The trim removed 4 bases at V and 3 bases at J, leaving 4 bases unmatched.

This clonotype was recorded at least ten times. The V call is TRBV29-1, the J call TRBJ2-1; TRBD1 matches at 8 bases. V lost 4 bases, J lost 3 bases, and 11 bases stayed unmatched. The germline CDR1 and CDR2 sequences are SQVTM and ANQGSEA. The CDR3 contains 16 residues. The chain's CDR3 is CSVGGVGTGYYNEQFF. For the CDR3, the DNA is TGCAGCGTTGGGGGGGTGGGGACAGGCTACTACAATGAGCAGTTCTTC.

The rearrangement links TRBV24-1 to TRBJ2-3, with D tentatively TRBD2 (6 bases). The CDR3 sequence is 12 residues long. Germline CDR1 is KGHDR and CDR2 is SFDVKD. V was clipped by 7 bases and J by 10 bases, with 14 bases between them. In nucleotides, the CDR3 is TGTGCCACCAGCCTCCTCGGGGGTGCGCAGTATTTT. It yields the protein CATSLLGGAQYF.

For the CDR3, the DNA is TGTGCCAGCAGCTTAGGCCGGGGAGGATCCTACAATGAGCAGTTCTTC. This translates into CASSLGRGGSYNEQFF. The chain links TRBV7-8 to TRBJ2-1; D possibly corresponds to TRBD2 (6 bases). Germline loops: CDR1 SGHVS, CDR2 FQNEAQ. This CDR3 contains 16 residues. Trimming left V 1 base short and J 1 base short, with 11 bases between.